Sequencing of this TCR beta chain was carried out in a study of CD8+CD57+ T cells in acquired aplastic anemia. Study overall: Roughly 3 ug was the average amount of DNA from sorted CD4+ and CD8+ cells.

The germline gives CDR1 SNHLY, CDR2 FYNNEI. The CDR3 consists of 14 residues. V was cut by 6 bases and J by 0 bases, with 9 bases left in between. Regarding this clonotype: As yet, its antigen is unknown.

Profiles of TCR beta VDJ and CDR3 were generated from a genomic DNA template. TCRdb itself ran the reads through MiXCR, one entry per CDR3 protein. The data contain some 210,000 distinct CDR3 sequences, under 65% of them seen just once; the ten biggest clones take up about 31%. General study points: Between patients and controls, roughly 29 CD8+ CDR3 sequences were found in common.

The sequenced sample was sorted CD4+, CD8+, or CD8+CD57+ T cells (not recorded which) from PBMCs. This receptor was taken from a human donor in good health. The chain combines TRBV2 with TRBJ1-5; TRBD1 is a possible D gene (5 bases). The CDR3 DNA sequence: TGTGCCAGCAGGGACATTTATAGCAATCAGCCCCAGCATTTT. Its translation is CASRDIYSNQPQHF.